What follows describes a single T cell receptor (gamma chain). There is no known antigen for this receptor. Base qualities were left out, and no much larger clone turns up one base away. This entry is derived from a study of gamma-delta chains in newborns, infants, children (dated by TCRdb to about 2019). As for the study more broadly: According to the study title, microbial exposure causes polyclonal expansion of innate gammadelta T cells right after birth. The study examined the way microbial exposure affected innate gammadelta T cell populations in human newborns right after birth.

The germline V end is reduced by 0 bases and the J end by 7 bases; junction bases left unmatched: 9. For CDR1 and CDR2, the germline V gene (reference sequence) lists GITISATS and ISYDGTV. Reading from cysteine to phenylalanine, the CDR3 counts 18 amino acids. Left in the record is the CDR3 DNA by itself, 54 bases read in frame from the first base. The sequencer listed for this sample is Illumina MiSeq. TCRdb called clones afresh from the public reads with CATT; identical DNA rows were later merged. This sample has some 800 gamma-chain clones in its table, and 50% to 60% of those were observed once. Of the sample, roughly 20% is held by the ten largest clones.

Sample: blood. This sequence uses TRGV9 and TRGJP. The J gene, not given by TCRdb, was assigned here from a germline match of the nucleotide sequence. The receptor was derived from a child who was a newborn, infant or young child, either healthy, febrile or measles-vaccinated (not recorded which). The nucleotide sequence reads TGTGCCTTGTGGGAGGTGAAGAGGGGGGAGTTGGGCAAAAAAATCAAGGTATTT. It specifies CALWEVKRGELGKKIKVF.